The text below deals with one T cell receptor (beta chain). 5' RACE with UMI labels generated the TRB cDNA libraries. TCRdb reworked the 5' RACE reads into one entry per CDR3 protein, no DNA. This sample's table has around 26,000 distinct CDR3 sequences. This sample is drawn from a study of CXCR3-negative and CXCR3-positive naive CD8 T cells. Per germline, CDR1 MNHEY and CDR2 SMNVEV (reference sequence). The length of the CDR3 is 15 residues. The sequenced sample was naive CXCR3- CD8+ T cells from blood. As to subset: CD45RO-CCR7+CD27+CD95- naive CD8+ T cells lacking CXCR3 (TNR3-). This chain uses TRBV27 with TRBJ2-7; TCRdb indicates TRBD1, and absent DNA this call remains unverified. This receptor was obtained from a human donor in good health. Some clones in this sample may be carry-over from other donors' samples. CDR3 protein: CASSLREWSPREQYF.